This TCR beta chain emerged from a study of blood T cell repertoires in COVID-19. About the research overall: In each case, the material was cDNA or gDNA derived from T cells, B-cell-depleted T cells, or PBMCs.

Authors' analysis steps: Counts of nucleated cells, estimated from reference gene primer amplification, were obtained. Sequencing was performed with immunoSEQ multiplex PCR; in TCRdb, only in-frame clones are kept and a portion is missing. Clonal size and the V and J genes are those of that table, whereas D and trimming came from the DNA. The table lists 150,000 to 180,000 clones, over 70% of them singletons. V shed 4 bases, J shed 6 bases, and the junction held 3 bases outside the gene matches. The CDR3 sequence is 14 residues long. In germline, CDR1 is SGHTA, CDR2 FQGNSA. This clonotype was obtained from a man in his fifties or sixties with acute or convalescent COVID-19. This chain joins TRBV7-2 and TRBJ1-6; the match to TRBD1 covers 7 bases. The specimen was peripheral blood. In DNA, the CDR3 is TGTGCCAGCAGCTCGGGACAGATTAATTCACCCCTCCACTTT. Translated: CASSSGQINSPLHF.